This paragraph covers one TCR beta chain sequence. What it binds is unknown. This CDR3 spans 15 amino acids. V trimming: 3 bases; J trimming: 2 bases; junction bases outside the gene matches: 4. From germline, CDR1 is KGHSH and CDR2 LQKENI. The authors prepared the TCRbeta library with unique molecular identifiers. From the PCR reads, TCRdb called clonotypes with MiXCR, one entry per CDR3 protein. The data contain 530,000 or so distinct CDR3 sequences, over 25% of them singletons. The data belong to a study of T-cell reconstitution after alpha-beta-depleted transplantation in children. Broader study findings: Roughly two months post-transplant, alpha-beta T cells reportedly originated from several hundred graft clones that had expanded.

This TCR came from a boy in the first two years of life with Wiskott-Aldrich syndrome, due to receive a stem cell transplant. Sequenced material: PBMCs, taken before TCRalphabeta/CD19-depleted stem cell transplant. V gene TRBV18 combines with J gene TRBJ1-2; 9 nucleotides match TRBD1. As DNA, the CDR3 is TGTGCCAGCTCACCCGGACAGGGGCAGAACTATGGCTACACCTTC. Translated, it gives CASSPGQGQNYGYTF. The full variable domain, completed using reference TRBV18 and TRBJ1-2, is NAGVMQNPRHLVRRRGQEARLRCSPMKGHSHVYWYRQLPEEGLKFMVYLQKENIIDESGMPKERFSAEFPKEGPSILRIQQVVRGDSAAYFCASSPGQGQNYGYTFGSGTRLTVV.